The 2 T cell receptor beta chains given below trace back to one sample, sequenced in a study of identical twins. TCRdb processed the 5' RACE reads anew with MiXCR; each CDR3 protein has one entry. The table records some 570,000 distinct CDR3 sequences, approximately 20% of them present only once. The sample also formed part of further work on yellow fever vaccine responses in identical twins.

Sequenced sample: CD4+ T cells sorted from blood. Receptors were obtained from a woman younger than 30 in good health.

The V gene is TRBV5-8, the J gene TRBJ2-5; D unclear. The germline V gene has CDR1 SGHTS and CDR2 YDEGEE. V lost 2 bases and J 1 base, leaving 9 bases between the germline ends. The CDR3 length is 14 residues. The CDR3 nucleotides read TGTGCCAGCAGCTTAGGGCCAAGCCAAGAGACCCAGTACTTC. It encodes CASSLGPSQETQYF.

CDR3 DNA: TGTGCCAGCAGTTCCGGGATATTGAGCAATCAGCCCCAGCATTTT. Translated: CASSSGILSNQPQHF. The chain carries TRBV6-2 or TRBV6-3 and TRBJ1-5; no clear D. CDR1 MNHEY and CDR2 SVGEGT come from the germline V gene. The CDR3 extends over 15 amino acids. The germline V and J ends were trimmed by 4 bases and 1 base, with 11 bases remaining between them.